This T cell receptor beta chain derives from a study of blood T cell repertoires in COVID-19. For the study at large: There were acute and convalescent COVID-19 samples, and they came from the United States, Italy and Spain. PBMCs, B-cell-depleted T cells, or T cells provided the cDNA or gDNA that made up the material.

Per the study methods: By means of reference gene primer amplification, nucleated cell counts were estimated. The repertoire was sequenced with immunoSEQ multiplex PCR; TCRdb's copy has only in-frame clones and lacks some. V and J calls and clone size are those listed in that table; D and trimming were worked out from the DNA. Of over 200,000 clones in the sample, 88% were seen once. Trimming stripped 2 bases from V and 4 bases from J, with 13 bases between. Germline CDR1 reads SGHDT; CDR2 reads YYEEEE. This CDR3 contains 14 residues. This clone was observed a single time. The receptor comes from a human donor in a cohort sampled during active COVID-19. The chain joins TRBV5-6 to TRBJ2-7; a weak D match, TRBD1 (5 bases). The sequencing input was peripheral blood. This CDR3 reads CASSLPGFLYEQYF. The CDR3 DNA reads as TGTGCCAGCAGCTTACCAGGGTTCCTATACGAGCAGTACTTC.